The rows below give T cell receptor beta chains drawn from one sample of a study of T cell repertoires in cytomegalovirus infection. The antigens these receptors bind are not known. TCRdb processed the reads anew with MiXCR; each CDR3 protein has one entry. The table lists tens of thousands of distinct CDR3 sequences, approximately 46% of them singletons. Sequencing was performed on CD8+ T cells from cultured PBMCs, taken from culture after CMV antigen stimulation. The receptors shown here come from a human donor in good health (CMV status not recorded). Some clones in this sample may be carry-over from other donors' samples. CDR3s include the opening cysteine and the closing phenylalanine or tryptophan. The D gene is left open where the match is weak. Rows give clone size only sometimes, using once, few, many, or a class for an expanded clone.

cdr3_nt cdr3_aa d_call v_call clone_size j_call
TGTGCCAGCAGTACCCCGGGGTCAGATACGCAGTATTTT CASSTPGSDTQYF NA TRBV12-3/TRBV12-4 NA TRBJ2-3
TGTGCCAGCAGCTTAGTGACTGGAAGGAAATCCTACGAGCAGTACTTC CASSLVTGRKSYEQYF NA TRBV7-2 NA TRBJ2-7
TGTGCCAGCAGCTTAGCGAAAGGAACCGAGCAGTTCTTC CASSLAKGTEQFF NA TRBV7-6 many TRBJ2-1
TGTGCCAGCAGTTTACGGGTCAGCCGGTACGAGCAGTACTTC CASSLRVSRYEQYF NA TRBV12-3/TRBV12-4 NA TRBJ2-7
TGTGCCAGCAGGCCCCCGGGACAGGTCTACGAGCAGTACTTC CASRPPGQVYEQYF TRBD1 TRBV11-2 few TRBJ2-7
TGTGCCAGCAGCACCGCTTTGATCCAAGGAGGGGGGAGCTATTCCTCCTACAATGAGCAGTTCTTC CASSTALIQGGGSYSSYNEQFF NA TRBV7-9 NA TRBJ2-1
TGTGCCAGTAGTACCTGGACGGACACCTACGAGCAGTACTTC CASSTWTDTYEQYF NA TRBV19 NA TRBJ2-7
TGTGCCAGCAGTTTGGGGACTCCCCAAGAGACCCAGTACTTC CASSLGTPQETQYF NA TRBV6-8 NA TRBJ2-5
TGTGCCAGCAGTCCTCGCGGGGGGGGGAGGAACACTGAAGCTTTCTTT CASSPRGGGRNTEAFF NA TRBV7-9 NA TRBJ1-1
TGTGCCAGCAGCCCGGTACAGGGAAACTCACCCCTCCACTTT CASSPVQGNSPLHF NA TRBV7-9 NA TRBJ1-6
TGTGCCAGCAGCTTTCGGGTAAACCCGACCTACGAGCAGTACTTC CASSFRVNPTYEQYF NA TRBV7-6 NA TRBJ2-7
TGTGCCAGCAGCTCCGGGACAGGAAATCAGCCCCAGCATTTT CASSSGTGNQPQHF TRBD1 TRBV7-2 NA TRBJ1-5
TGTGCCAGCAGCTATGGACAGGGGACTTTCCAAGAGACCCAGTACTTC CASSYGQGTFQETQYF TRBD1 TRBV12-3/TRBV12-4 few TRBJ2-5
TGTGCCAGCAGCTCGGGGACTAGCGGGAGTACTTCGGGTAATGAGCAGTTCTTC CASSSGTSGSTSGNEQFF TRBD2 TRBV7-3 few TRBJ2-1
TGTGCCAGCAGTTTCTCTCAAAGGCTAGCTACCACAGATACGCAGTATTTT CASSFSQRLATTDTQYF NA TRBV7-9 NA TRBJ2-3
TGTGCCAGCAGCCCCATCGTGACAGGGAACACTGAAGCTTTCTTT CASSPIVTGNTEAFF NA TRBV7-4 few TRBJ1-1
TGCAGCGTTGAAGACAACTACAATGAGCAGTTCTTC CSVEDNYNEQFF NA TRBV29-1 NA TRBJ2-1
TGTGCCAGCAGCTTAGCGGGGGGGACCGGCTATGGCTACACCTTC CASSLAGGTGYGYTF NA TRBV7-8 once TRBJ1-2
TGTGCCAGCAGCTCGAGGGGTGGCAATCAGCCCCAGCATTTT CASSSRGGNQPQHF NA TRBV5-5 NA TRBJ1-5
TGTGCCAGCAGCATGGACAGGGGGCTGTTTTATGGCTACACCTTC CASSMDRGLFYGYTF TRBD1 TRBV7-2 NA TRBJ1-2
TGTGCCAGCAGTGATCTTTACGCCAGCATCTCCACAGATACGCAGTATTTT CASSDLYASISTDTQYF NA TRBV25-1 NA TRBJ2-3
TGTGCCAGCACCCCTCCCGGACTAGCAGTAGATACGCAGTATTTT CASTPPGLAVDTQYF TRBD2 TRBV12-3/TRBV12-4 few TRBJ2-3
TGTGCCAGCAGTTTCATAAGGGTTGGGATCGGGGATGGCTACACCTTC CASSFIRVGIGDGYTF NA TRBV27 NA TRBJ1-2
TGTGCCAGCAGCCCCCCGGGACAGGGGATTAATGAGCAGTTCTTC CASSPPGQGINEQFF TRBD1 TRBV7-6 NA TRBJ2-1
TGCGCCAGCAGCCAAGAAGGGGCCCCGACAGAACTATTAGAAAAACTGTTTTTT CASSQEGAPTELLEKLFF NA TRBV4-3 NA TRBJ1-4
TGTGCCAGCAGTTTATCGTGGCGGGGGGCCCGAACCGGGGAGCTGTTTTTT CASSLSWRGARTGELFF TRBD2 TRBV27 few TRBJ2-2
TGTGCCAGCAGTGAAAGGATACTGGCGGGAGCCAACGAGCAGTACTTC CASSERILAGANEQYF TRBD2 TRBV6-1 NA TRBJ2-7
TGTGCCACCAGCTCACCTAGCGGGAGGGCGGATGAGCAGTTCTTC CATSSPSGRADEQFF TRBD2 TRBV15 once TRBJ2-1
TGTGCCAGCAGCTTAGCGGGGGGTCCTGCTGGAAACACCATATATTTT CASSLAGGPAGNTIYF NA TRBV7-8 NA TRBJ1-3
TGTGCCAGCACTCCTGAGGGGGTGAATGAGCAGTTCTTC CASTPEGVNEQFF NA TRBV4-2 few TRBJ2-1
TGTGCCAGCAGCTTAGATGGGATAGCTAACTATGGCTACACCTTC CASSLDGIANYGYTF NA TRBV7-8 NA TRBJ1-2
TGTGCCAGTTCAACTGAAGCTTTCTTT CASSTEAFF NA TRBV27 few TRBJ1-1
TGTGCCGTCCTTCTTAAGGGGGGATCTGGAAACACCATATATTTT CAVLLKGGSGNTIYF NA TRBV15 NA TRBJ1-3
TGTGCCAGCAGCCCGAGAAAGATAGGACAGGGTGACTATGGCTACACCTTC CASSPRKIGQGDYGYTF TRBD1 TRBV7-6 NA TRBJ1-2
TGTGCCAGCAGCTCTCATCCGGCCAGGGTGCGGAACACTGAAGCTTTCTTT CASSSHPARVRNTEAFF NA TRBV7-3 few TRBJ1-1
TGTGCCAGCACCCCGGACAACCCGAACACAGAATCTTTCTTT CASTPDNPNTESFF NA TRBV10-3 NA TRBJ1-1
TGTGCCAACAGCTTAACTGGCCCAACTAGTGATACGCAGTATTTT CANSLTGPTSDTQYF NA TRBV7-3 NA TRBJ2-3
TGTGCCATCAGTGAGGGGGAAGGTGCGGGGGCCGGGGTTGACGCAGATACGCAGTATTTT CAISEGEGAGAGVDADTQYF NA TRBV10-3 few TRBJ2-3
TGTGCCAGCAGTCAACGGACCGATACGCAGTATTTT CASSQRTDTQYF NA TRBV27 NA TRBJ2-3
TGTGCCAGCAGCTTGCTGCAGTGGGGCAAAAACATTCAGTACTTC CASSLLQWGKNIQYF NA TRBV11-2 NA TRBJ2-4
TGCAGTGCTAGAGTGGGGACTAGCGGGAGTGGGGCCGGGGAGCTGTTTTTT CSARVGTSGSGAGELFF TRBD2 TRBV20-1 NA TRBJ2-2
TGTGCCAGCAGCCAAGATGGCAGTCTCTATGGCTACACCTTC CASSQDGSLYGYTF NA TRBV14 many TRBJ1-2
TGTGCCAGCAGTTTATCTGGGGGGGGTCATAACTATGGCTACACCTTC CASSLSGGGHNYGYTF NA TRBV27 NA TRBJ1-2
TGTGCCAGCAGCTTCCTCGCCGGGGAGAAGACAGATACGCAGTATTTT CASSFLAGEKTDTQYF NA TRBV7-6 NA TRBJ2-3
TGTGCCAGCAGCTTAGAGACAGGGTTGAACACTGAAGCTTTCTTT CASSLETGLNTEAFF TRBD1 TRBV11-2 NA TRBJ1-1
TGTGCCAGTAGTGGGGGTGGTGAGGAGTGGGTGCCCCAGCATTTT CASSGGGEEWVPQHF NA TRBV19 NA TRBJ1-5
TGTGCCAGCAGCAGAGGGATTTCCTACGAGCAGTACTTC CASSRGISYEQYF NA TRBV7-6 few TRBJ2-7
TGTGCCACCAGCAGTCCAAGCCGGAGCTGGCGGGATCCCTACAATGAGCAGTTCTTC CATSSPSRSWRDPYNEQFF NA TRBV15 NA TRBJ2-1
TGCGCCAGCATGAAAGCGCAGACCTACGAGCAGTACTTC CASMKAQTYEQYF NA TRBV10-2 few TRBJ2-7
TGTGCCACCAGTGATTCCCAGGGAGATGTCTATGGCTACACCTTC CATSDSQGDVYGYTF NA TRBV24-1 NA TRBJ1-2
TGTGCCAGCAGCCCCGACAGGGATGGCTACACCTTC CASSPDRDGYTF TRBD1 TRBV6-8 NA TRBJ1-2
TGTGCCAGCAGCCAAGTGGATGACCGCTACGAGCAGTACTTC CASSQVDDRYEQYF NA TRBV4-2 few TRBJ2-7
TGCAGCGTTGAACAGTACACAGATACGCAGTATTTT CSVEQYTDTQYF NA TRBV29-1 NA TRBJ2-3
TGTGCCAGCAGCTCCAACCCAACTAGCGGGAGCACAGATACGCAGTATTTT CASSSNPTSGSTDTQYF TRBD2 TRBV7-8 NA TRBJ2-3
TGTGCCAGCAGTTTTGAGGGGTACTACAATGAGCAGTTCTTC CASSFEGYYNEQFF NA TRBV6-8 few TRBJ2-1